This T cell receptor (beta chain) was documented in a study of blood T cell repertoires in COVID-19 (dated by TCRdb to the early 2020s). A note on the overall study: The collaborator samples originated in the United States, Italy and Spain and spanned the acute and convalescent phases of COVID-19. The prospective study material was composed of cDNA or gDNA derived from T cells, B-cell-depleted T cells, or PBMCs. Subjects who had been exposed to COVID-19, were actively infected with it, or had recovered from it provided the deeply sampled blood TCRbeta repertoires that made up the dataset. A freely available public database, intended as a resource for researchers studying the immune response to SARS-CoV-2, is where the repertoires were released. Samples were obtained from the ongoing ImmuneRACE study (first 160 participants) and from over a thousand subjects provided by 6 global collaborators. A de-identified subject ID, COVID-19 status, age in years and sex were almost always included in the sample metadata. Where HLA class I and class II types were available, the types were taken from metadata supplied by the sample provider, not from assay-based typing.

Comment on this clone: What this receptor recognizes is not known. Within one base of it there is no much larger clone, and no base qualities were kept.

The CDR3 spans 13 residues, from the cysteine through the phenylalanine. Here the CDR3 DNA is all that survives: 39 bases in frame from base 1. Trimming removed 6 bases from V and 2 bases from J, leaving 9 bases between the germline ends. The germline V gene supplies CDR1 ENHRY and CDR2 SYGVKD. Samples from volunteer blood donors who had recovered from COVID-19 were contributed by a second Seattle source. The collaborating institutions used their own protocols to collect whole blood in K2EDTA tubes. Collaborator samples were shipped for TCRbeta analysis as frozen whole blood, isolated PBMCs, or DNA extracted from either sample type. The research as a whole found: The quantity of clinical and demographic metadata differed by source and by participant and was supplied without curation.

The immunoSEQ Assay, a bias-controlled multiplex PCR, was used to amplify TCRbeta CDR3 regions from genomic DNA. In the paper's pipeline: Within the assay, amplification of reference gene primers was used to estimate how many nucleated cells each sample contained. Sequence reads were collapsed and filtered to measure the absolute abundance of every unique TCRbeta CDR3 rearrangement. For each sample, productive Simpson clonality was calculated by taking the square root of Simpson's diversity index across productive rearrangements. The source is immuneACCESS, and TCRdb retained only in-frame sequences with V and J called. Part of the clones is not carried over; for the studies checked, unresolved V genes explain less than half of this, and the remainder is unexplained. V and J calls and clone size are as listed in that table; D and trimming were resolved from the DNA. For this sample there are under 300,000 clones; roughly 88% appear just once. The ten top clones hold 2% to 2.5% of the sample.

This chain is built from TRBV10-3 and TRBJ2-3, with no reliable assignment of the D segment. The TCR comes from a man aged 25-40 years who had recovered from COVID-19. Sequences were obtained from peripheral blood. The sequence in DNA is TGTGCCATCAGCCAGGATCACACAGATACGCAGTATTTT. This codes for CAISQDHTDTQYF.